This T cell receptor beta chain was observed in a study of cytomegalovirus exposure and HLA in healthy donors. Only in-frame clones appear in the TCRdb table, and some are missing; sequencing was by immunoSEQ multiplex PCR. Of about 120,000 clones in the sample, 85% to 90% were seen once. This receptor was identified in a woman younger than 35 in good health and CMV-seronegative. Material: PBMCs.

CDR3 sequence: CASSPDSYEQYF. The DNA for the CDR3 is TGCGCCAGCAGCCCTGACAGCTACGAGCAGTACTTC. V usage is TRBV4-1 and J usage is TRBJ2-7; perhaps TRBD1 as D (5 bases). Trimming shortened V by 4 bases and J by 3 bases, and 7 bases separated the two germline ends. The germline V gene encodes CDR1 MGHRA and CDR2 YSYEKL. The CDR3 has 12 amino acids.